A selection of T cell receptor beta chains follows, all from one sample in a study of Tregs in tolerant kidney transplant recipients. The assay was immunoSEQ multiplex PCR, and TCRdb's table has in-frame clones only and misses some. The sample contains about 110,000 clones, around 89% of which appear only once. The sequencing used CD4+ T cells from blood, collected before the transplant. All receptors come from a human donor who received a combined kidney and bone marrow transplant. The CDR3 runs from the conserved cysteine through the conserved F or W. The D gene is left open where the match is weak. The listing skips clone size in some rows; elsewhere it reads once, few, many or a size class.

j_call d_call v_call clone_size cdr3_aa cdr3_nt
TRBJ2-1 . TRBV5-1 . CASSFGDTKRDEQFF TGCGCCAGCAGCTTCGGGGACACAAAAAGGGATGAGCAGTTCTTC
TRBJ1-4 TRBD1 TRBV7-7 . CASSSGTGTQKLFF TGTGCCAGCAGCTCCGGGACAGGGACGCAAAAACTGTTTTTT
TRBJ2-3 TRBD2 TRBV7-2 . CASGLLAGAVDTQYF TGTGCCAGCGGGCTACTAGCGGGAGCGGTAGATACGCAGTATTTT
TRBJ1-3 TRBD1 TRBV5-1 . CASSEGATGNTIYF TGCGCCAGCAGCGAGGGGGCCACTGGAAACACCATATATTTT
TRBJ2-7 TRBD2 TRBV28 . CASTPRTSGNLEQYF TGTGCCAGCACCCCTCGGACTAGCGGGAACCTCGAGCAGTACTTC
TRBJ1-2 . TRBV5-5 . CASSLQGNYGYTF TGTGCCAGCAGCCTCCAGGGGAACTATGGCTACACCTTC
TRBJ1-2 TRBD1 TRBV5-8 few CASSRGQEGYGYTF TGTGCCAGCAGTCGAGGACAGGAGGGCTATGGCTACACCTTC
TRBJ1-4 . TRBV5-4 . CASSLAGGATNEKLFF TGTGCCAGCAGCTTGGCGGGGGGTGCAACTAATGAAAAACTGTTTTTT
TRBJ1-5 . TRBV10-3 . CAISANPGNQPQHF TGTGCCATCAGTGCTAACCCAGGAAATCAGCCCCAGCATTTT
TRBJ1-2 TRBD1 TRBV5-5 . CASSLVGTGTYGYTF TGTGCCAGCAGCTTGGTTGGGACAGGGACCTATGGCTACACCTTC
TRBJ1-5 TRBD1 TRBV28 . CASSLGRQGSNQPQHF TGTGCCAGCAGTTTAGGGAGACAGGGGAGCAATCAGCCCCAGCATTTT
TRBJ1-5 . TRBV6-6 . CASSFTYTGGNQPQHF TGTGCCAGCAGTTTCACCTACACGGGGGGCAATCAGCCCCAGCATTTT
TRBJ1-1 TRBD1 TRBV7-9 . CASSEDRGTYTEAFF TGTGCCAGCAGCGAGGACAGGGGGACCTACACTGAAGCTTTCTTT
TRBJ2-3 TRBD2 TRBV13 . CASSLGRGTSADTQYF TGTGCCAGCAGCTTAGGCCGGGGGACTAGCGCAGATACGCAGTATTTT
TRBJ2-4 . TRBV10-1 . CASSEGGSKNIQYF TGCGCCAGCAGTGAGGGGGGGTCCAAAAACATTCAGTACTTC
TRBJ1-1 TRBD1 TRBV5-4 . CASSAEGQGATEAFF TGTGCCAGCAGCGCCGAGGGTCAGGGGGCCACTGAAGCTTTCTTT
TRBJ2-7 TRBD2 TRBV18 once CASSLPSGGYEQYF TGTGCCAGCTCACTCCCTAGCGGAGGCTACGAGCAGTACTTC
TRBJ2-7 TRBD1 TRBV5-1 . CASSLRQGTGGNEQYF TGCGCCAGCAGCTTGCGCCAGGGGACAGGGGGTAACGAGCAGTACTTC
TRBJ2-5 TRBD1 TRBV7-2 . CASSLARGTGAIGTQYF TGTGCCAGCAGCTTAGCTCGGGGGACAGGAGCGATTGGGACCCAGTACTTC
TRBJ2-1 TRBD2 TRBV2 . CASSTSGRSNEQFF TGTGCCAGCAGTACTAGCGGGAGGAGTAATGAGCAGTTCTTC
TRBJ2-1 TRBD2 TRBV5-6 . CASSLATSGKSSYNEQFF TGTGCCAGCAGCTTGGCGACTAGCGGGAAGAGCTCCTACAATGAGCAGTTCTTC
TRBJ1-3 . TRBV7-2 . CASSFRGGAGNTIYF TGTGCCAGCAGCTTTCGAGGGGGAGCTGGAAACACCATATATTTT
TRBJ2-2 . TRBV5-1 . CASSLEGLTGELFF TGCGCCAGCAGCTTGGAGGGGCTCACCGGGGAGCTGTTTTTT
TRBJ1-5 TRBD1 TRBV28 . CASIPLGQNYQPQHF TGTGCCAGCATTCCCTTGGGACAGAACTATCAGCCCCAGCATTTT
TRBJ2-1 TRBD2 TRBV7-2 few CASSSRPGASGYNEQFF TGTGCCAGCAGCTCACGGCCAGGGGCTAGCGGGTACAATGAGCAGTTCTTC
TRBJ2-1 . TRBV5-1 . CASRVGGTSYNEQFF TGCGCCAGCAGGGTTGGCGGGACCTCCTACAATGAGCAGTTCTTC
TRBJ2-7 TRBD1 TRBV5-1 few CASSPQGPYEQYF TGCGCCAGCAGCCCACAGGGGCCCTACGAGCAGTACTTC
TRBJ1-1 . TRBV5-1 . CASSTTGNTEAFF TGCGCCAGCTCTACTACAGGGAACACTGAAGCTTTCTTT
TRBJ2-7 . TRBV11-3 . CASGTRRGEQYF TGTGCCAGCGGAACAAGACGGGGCGAGCAGTACTTC
TRBJ2-3 . TRBV5-1 once CASSLDRASTDTQYF TGCGCCAGCAGCTTGGACAGGGCTAGCACAGATACGCAGTATTTT